Listed below are T cell receptor beta chains from one sample, sequenced in a study of blood T cells in healthy people across ages. TCRdb called the 5' RACE reads again in MiXCR, with one record for every CDR3 protein. This sample has about 640,000 distinct CDR3 sequences, with approximately 59% found just once. Sample: blood. The source is a man between 60 and 70 years old in good health. Each CDR3 is given with its conserved first and last residue. D genes are given only for firm matches. Expanded clones get a size class; other rows say once, few or many, or leave the size out.

abundance | d_gene | j_gene | v_gene | CDR3nt | CDR3aa
. | . | TRBJ1-1 | TRBV7-2 | TGTGCCAGCAGCTTAGAGGGAGACATGAACACTGAAGCTTTCTTT | CASSLEGDMNTEAFF
. | . | TRBJ2-1 | TRBV5-1 | TGCGCCAGCAGCTTGGCACAGGGAGGCAATGAGCAGTTCTTC | CASSLAQGGNEQFF
. | . | TRBJ1-6 | TRBV25-1 | TGTGCCAGCTCGCCCGGGTCGAGCTCCTATAATTCACCCCTCCACTTT | CASSPGSSSYNSPLHF
few | TRBD1 | TRBJ1-6 | TRBV7-2 | TGTGCCAGCAGCTTGGACAGGCCCGACGGATCACCCCTCCACTTT | CASSLDRPDGSPLHF
. | . | TRBJ2-2 | TRBV27 | TGTGCCAGCAGTTCCGCTGCGAGGGGGAACACCGGGGAGCTGTTTTTT | CASSSAARGNTGELFF
. | . | TRBJ1-6 | TRBV6-5 | TGTGCCAGCAGAGAGGACGCCGACTATTCACCCCTCCACTTT | CASREDADYSPLHF
. | TRBD2 | TRBJ2-3 | TRBV4-2 | TGTGCCAGCAGCCAAGAGGGCCGGCGGGGGGGCGGCACAGATACGCAGTATTTT | CASSQEGRRGGGTDTQYF
. | . | TRBJ2-7 | TRBV6-1 | TGTGCCAGCAGTGAACAGGGGGGGGACTCCTACGAGCAGTACTTC | CASSEQGGDSYEQYF
. | TRBD2 | TRBJ2-1 | TRBV3-1 | TGTGCCAGCAGCCACGCTAGCGGGGGGGTGGATGAGCAGTTCTTC | CASSHASGGVDEQFF
. | TRBD2 | TRBJ2-1 | TRBV5-1 | TGCGCCAGCAGCTTGGAGGAAGGACTAGCGGGGATTAATGAGCAGTTCTTC | CASSLEEGLAGINEQFF
few | . | TRBJ2-1 | TRBV20-1 | TGCAGTGCTAGAGATACGGGGCGCATAGCAACCCGTGAGCTGTTCTTC | CSARDTGRIATRELFF
. | . | TRBJ2-7 | TRBV29-1 | TGCAGCGTCACCTCGGACTCCGACGAGCAGTACTTC | CSVTSDSDEQYF
. | TRBD2 | TRBJ2-5 | TRBV29-1 | TGCAGCGTTGTTGGGGGACTAGCGGGACTTCAAGAGACCCAGTACTTC | CSVVGGLAGLQETQYF
. | TRBD1 | TRBJ2-7 | TRBV2 | TGTGCCAGCAGGGGACAGGCGACCCTTCGAGAGCAGTACTTC | CASRGQATLREQYF
. | . | TRBJ2-3 | TRBV6-5 | TGTGCCAACAGGTGGGACCTGGGTGACACAGATACGCAGTATTTT | CANRWDLGDTDTQYF
. | . | TRBJ2-7 | TRBV11-2 | TGTGCCAGCAGCCCCGCCGGGGGCTACAATGAGCAGTACTTC | CASSPAGGYNEQYF
once | TRBD2 | TRBJ2-1 | TRBV10-2 | TGCGCCAGCAGTGAGTCCCTTGCGGGAGGGTTGAATGAGCAGTTCTTC | CASSESLAGGLNEQFF
. | . | TRBJ1-5 | TRBV7-9 | TGTGCCAGCAGCTTAGATGTCCCTCGAGGCAATCAGCCCCAGCATTTT | CASSLDVPRGNQPQHF
. | . | TRBJ1-2 | TRBV20-1 | TGCAGTGCTAGAGCCCAACCTAACTATGGCTACACCTTC | CSARAQPNYGYTF
. | . | TRBJ2-7 | TRBV29-1 | TGCAGCGTCGAGGGACATTGGCCTTTCTACGAGCAGTACTTC | CSVEGHWPFYEQYF
. | TRBD1 | TRBJ1-6 | TRBV27 | TGTGCCAGCAGTTCGACCCCGGACAGGGGAAGATCACCCCTCCACTTT | CASSSTPDRGRSPLHF
once | TRBD1 | TRBJ1-2 | TRBV3-1 | TGTGCCAGCAGCCAAGGGACAGGAAGGGGCTATGGCTACACCTTC | CASSQGTGRGYGYTF
. | . | TRBJ2-1 | TRBV20-1 | TGCAGTGCTAGCTGGGGTCCGGATGAGCAGTTCTTC | CSASWGPDEQFF
. | TRBD1 | TRBJ2-5 | TRBV12-3/TRBV12-4 | TGTGCCAGCAGTTTACGGGGGACAGGGAGGACCCAGTACTTC | CASSLRGTGRTQYF
few | . | TRBJ2-7 | TRBV6-6 | TGTGCCAGCTGGGACCGCTCCTACGAGCAGTACTTC | CASWDRSYEQYF
. | . | TRBJ2-5 | TRBV5-1 | TGCGCCAGCAGCTTGGCGGCACGCCAAGAGACCCAGTACTTC | CASSLAARQETQYF
. | TRBD2 | TRBJ2-5 | TRBV5-1 | TGCGCCAGCAAGACTAGCGGGGAAGAGACCCAGTACTTC | CASKTSGEETQYF
few | . | TRBJ1-1 | TRBV12-3/TRBV12-4 | TGTGCCAGCAGCAATCCGACCGAGGGAAGCACTGAAGCTTTCTTT | CASSNPTEGSTEAFF
once | . | TRBJ2-4 | TRBV20-1 | TGCGGCGGCCTTGGAGGCGGCAAAAACATTCAGTACTTC | CGGLGGGKNIQYF
. | TRBD1 | TRBJ2-5 | TRBV20-1 | TGCAGTGCTAGGCGAATCACCGGGACAGGGGGCAGGGGGGAGACCCAGTACTTC | CSARRITGTGGRGETQYF
. | . | TRBJ2-7 | TRBV21-1 | TGTGCCAGCAGCAAGGACAGGAAAGGGTCCTACGAGCAGTACTTC | CASSKDRKGSYEQYF
once | . | TRBJ1-1 | TRBV5-1 | TGCGCCAGCAGCTTGGGGCCACAGGGTGGTTGGACTGAAGCTTTCTTT | CASSLGPQGGWTEAFF
few | TRBD1 | TRBJ2-1 | TRBV20-1 | TGCAGTGCTAGGGGGACAGGGGCCGATGAGCAGTTCTTC | CSARGTGADEQFF
. | . | TRBJ2-1 | TRBV29-1 | TGCAGCGTCGCCCCGGCTGGGCCCTACAATGAGCAGTTCTTC | CSVAPAGPYNEQFF
once | . | TRBJ1-1 | TRBV21-1 | TGTGCCAGCAGCAACGACAGGGGGAGGACTGAAGCTTTCTTT | CASSNDRGRTEAFF
. | . | TRBJ2-7 | TRBV21-1 | TGTGCCAGCAGCAAAGTGGGCAGGGTCCCCTACGAGCAGTACTTC | CASSKVGRVPYEQYF
once | TRBD1 | TRBJ2-1 | TRBV6-2/TRBV6-3 | TGTGCCAGCAGTGAGACAGGGATCGGCGAGACCCAGTTCTTC | CASSETGIGETQFF
once | . | TRBJ1-2 | TRBV29-1 | TGCAGCGCGGACTGGCCGGCTGATGGCTACACCTTC | CSADWPADGYTF
once | . | TRBJ2-4 | TRBV20-1 | TGCAGTGCTAGACCTCCGGGAGACCATAAAAACATTCAGTACTTC | CSARPPGDHKNIQYF
. | TRBD1 | TRBJ2-3 | TRBV10-3 | TGTGCCACACTACAGGGGGCTGGCACAGATACGCAGTATTTT | CATLQGAGTDTQYF
. | . | TRBJ2-1 | TRBV20-1 | TGCAGTGCAAATGACGGACGCTCCTACAATGAGCAGTTCTTC | CSANDGRSYNEQFF
few | TRBD1 | TRBJ1-1 | TRBV29-1 | TGCAGCGCAGTGACAGGGCAGGGGACTGAAGCTTTCTTT | CSAVTGQGTEAFF
. | . | TRBJ1-4 | TRBV18 | TGTGCCAGCTCACCTCAGGCGGACAAACTGTTTTTT | CASSPQADKLFF
. | . | TRBJ2-3 | TRBV5-1 | TGCGCCGGCCGGGACTCAGCAGGTACGCAGTATTTT | CAGRDSAGTQYF
few | . | TRBJ2-1 | TRBV29-1 | TGCAGCGTTGAGAGGAGCTCCTACAATGAGCAGTTCTTC | CSVERSSYNEQFF
. | . | TRBJ2-5 | TRBV12-3/TRBV12-4 | TGTGCCAGCAGTCCGAGCGCAGCTCAAGAGACCCAGTACTTC | CASSPSAAQETQYF
. | TRBD2 | TRBJ2-3 | TRBV12-3/TRBV12-4 | TGTGCCAGCACCCTCGAACGCCAGCGGGGGGGCAGATTAAGCACAGATACGCAGTATTTT | CASTLERQRGGRLSTDTQYF
few | TRBD2 | TRBJ2-5 | TRBV20-1 | TGCAGTGCTAGAGACCCCCAGCGGGGGTACCAAGAGACCCAGTACTTC | CSARDPQRGYQETQYF
. | . | TRBJ1-4 | TRBV21-1 | TGTGCCAGCAGCAAAGGGGGACAGGCAACTAATGAAAAACTGTTTTTT | CASSKGGQATNEKLFF
. | . | TRBJ2-7 | TRBV3-1 | TGTGCCAGCAGCCAAGGAAGAGTCGACCAGTACTTC | CASSQGRVDQYF
. | TRBD1 | TRBJ2-5 | TRBV18 | TGTGCCAGCTCACCATCTGAGACAGGGGTTGGGGAGACCCAGTACTTC | CASSPSETGVGETQYF